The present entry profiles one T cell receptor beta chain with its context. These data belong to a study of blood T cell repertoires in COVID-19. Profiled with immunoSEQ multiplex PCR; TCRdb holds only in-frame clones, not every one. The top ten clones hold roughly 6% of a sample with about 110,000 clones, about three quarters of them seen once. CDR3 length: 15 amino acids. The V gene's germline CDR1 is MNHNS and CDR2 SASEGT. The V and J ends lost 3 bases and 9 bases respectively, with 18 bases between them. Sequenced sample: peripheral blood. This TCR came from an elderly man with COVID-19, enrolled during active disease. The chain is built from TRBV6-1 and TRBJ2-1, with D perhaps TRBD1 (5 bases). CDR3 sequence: CASSDQSAGLGEQFF. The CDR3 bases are TGTGCCAGCAGTGATCAGTCGGCAGGGCTAGGTGAGCAGTTCTTC.